This T cell receptor (beta chain) appears in the sequencing data of a study of shared clonotypes between healthy human individuals. The trim removed 3 bases at V and 5 bases at J, leaving 11 bases unmatched. Germline CDR1 reads SNHLY; CDR2 reads FYNNEI. The CDR3 totals 17 residues. The repertoire was sequenced with immunoSEQ multiplex PCR; TCRdb's copy has only in-frame clones and lacks some. In the table there are a few million clones, about 92% of which are singletons. The gene calls are TRBV2 and TRBJ1-5, with 9 bases aligning to TRBD1. The clonotype was recovered from a man younger than 35 in good health. Some clones in this sample may be carry-over from other donors' samples. Material for sequencing was naive CD4+ T cells from PBMCs. Regarding subset: CD45RA+ positively selected. The CDR3 protein is CASSDPGQGTFHQPQHF. The CDR3 nucleotides read TGTGCCAGCAGTGATCCCGGACAGGGGACATTTCATCAGCCCCAGCATTTT.